Below, 14 T cell receptor beta chains from the same sample are listed, as sequenced in a study of spatial heterogeneity in lung cancer. Described time point: sample taken at primary tumor resection. Sequencing covered unsorted whole RNA taken from tumor, nontumor lung or frozen PBMC. From the 5' RACE reads, TCRdb called clonotypes with MiXCR, one entry per CDR3 protein. The table has roughly 49,000 distinct CDR3 sequences, roughly 7% seen once; the top ten hold approximately 2.6%. The starting material was PBMCs, obtained at surgery. The origin of the receptors is a female donor with early-stage non-small cell lung cancer.

The chain links TRBV3-1 to TRBJ2-3, with TRBD2 matching over 9 bases. The CDR3 covers 16 residues. Trimming at V came to 0 bases and at J to 6 bases, leaving 7 bases not matched to a gene. CDR1 is LGHDT, CDR2 YNNKEL, per germline (reference sequence). CDR3: CASSQDLAGVLDTQYF. As DNA, the CDR3 is TGTGCCAGCAGCCAAGACTTAGCGGGGGTCCTCGATACGCAGTATTTT.

The genes are TRBV7-2 and TRBJ2-5; 11 bases map to TRBD2. Looked up from germline, CDR1 is SGHTA and CDR2 is FQGNSA. V lost 7 bases and J lost 1; bases outside the gene matches: 5. This CDR3 spans 15 amino acids. CDR3 sequence (DNA): TGTGCCAGCACGCTAGCGGGGGGTACCCAAGAGACCCAGTACTTC. It codes for CASTLAGGTQETQYF.

This clonotype was counted many times. The J gene is TRBJ2-3, the V gene TRBV7-2; D is uncertain. Germline V gene data show CDR1 as SGHTA and CDR2 as FQGNSA. The CDR3 loop spans 14 amino acids. V shed 2 bases and J shed 3 bases, with 9 bases lying between them. As DNA, the CDR3 is TGTGCCAGCAGCTTATCGGCAGTTACAGATACGCAGTATTTT. It translates to CASSLSAVTDTQYF.

This clonotype was counted many times. The chain recombines TRBV5-1 with TRBJ2-5; TRBD2 aligns across 7 bases. Losses at the gene ends were 0 bases for V and 5 bases for J; bases not matched to a gene: 7. Germline CDR1 SGHRS, CDR2 YFSETQ. This CDR3 has 15 residues. The CDR3 DNA reads as TGCGCCAGCAGCTTGGACGGGGGTAGCGGGGAGACCCAGTACTTC. Protein product: CASSLDGGSGETQYF.

This clonotype appeared many times. This chain uses TRBV28 with TRBJ2-7, with D perhaps matching TRBD1 (6 bases). In germline, CDR1 is MDHEN, CDR2 SYDVKM. Trimming removed 5 bases at V and 3 bases at J, with 23 bases between. The CDR3 is 17 amino acids. The CDR3 loop reads CASSGPGDARRLYEQYF. CDR3 DNA: TGTGCCAGCAGTGGGCCAGGGGACGCGCGACGCCTCTACGAGCAGTACTTC.

The table lists this clonotype with many counts. An end of the junction does not agree with germline; a read error may underlie this. The rearrangement uses TRBV7-2 and TRBJ2-2; a possible D gene is TRBD2 (5 bases). Germline V gene lookup returns CDR1 SGHTA and CDR2 FQGNSA. This CDR3 region has 16 residues. The CDR3, as DNA: TGTGCCAGCACCGGGTCCGCCGCGAGAGGCACCGGGGAGCTTTTTTTT. As protein: CASTGSAARGTGELFF.

Many counts were recorded for this clonotype. V gene TRBV28 combines with J gene TRBJ1-1, with D uncertain. The CDR3 runs 14 residues. Per the germline V gene, CDR1 is MDHEN and CDR2 is SYDVKM. V was cut by 6 bases and J by 10 bases, with 21 bases left in between. The CDR3 region has the DNA TGTGCCAGCAGCCTTAGGGTTTCTCCGAAGGTAGCTTTCTTT. Translation gives CASSLRVSPKVAFF.

The genes are TRBV7-9 and TRBJ2-2; a weak D match, TRBD2 (5 bases). This CDR3 is 14 amino acids long. V lost 2 bases and J lost 7, with 11 bases in between. From germline, CDR1 is SEHNR and CDR2 FQNEAQ (reference sequence). As DNA, the CDR3 is TGTGCCAGCAGCTTACGTTCCGGAGGCGGGGAGCTGTTTTTT. This encodes CASSLRSGGGELFF.

This clonotype came up many times. The chain uses TRBV9 and TRBJ2-7, with TRBD2 as a possible D gene (5 bases). The CDR3 has 14 amino acids. Germline CDR1 SGDLS, CDR2 YYNGEE. The V end lost 0 bases, the J end lost 0 bases, and 7 bases lay between the germline ends. The CDR3 spells CASSVDGSSYEQYF. The CDR3 coding sequence is TGTGCCAGCAGCGTAGATGGGAGCTCCTACGAGCAGTACTTC. Full variable domain (rest looked up from reference TRBV9 and TRBJ2-7): DSGVTQTPKHLITATGQRVTLRCSPRSGDLSVYWYQQSLDQGLQFLIQYYNGEERAKGNILERFSAQQFPDLHSELNLSSLELGDSALYFCASSVDGSSYEQYFGPGTRLTVT.

This clonotype was recorded many times. The chain carries TRBV4-3 and TRBJ2-3; D possibly matches TRBD1 or TRBD2 (5 bases each). Germline CDR1 reads LGHNA; CDR2 reads YSLEER. This CDR3 has 16 amino acids. The V end was cut by 0 bases, the J end by 4 bases, with 14 bases between. As DNA, the CDR3 is TGCGCCAGCAGCCAAGATTGGGACCCCCAACCAGATACGCAGTATTTT. Its protein product is CASSQDWDPQPDTQYF.

This clonotype was observed a handful of times. V gene TRBV14 combines with J gene TRBJ2-3; perhaps TRBD1 as D (5 bases). The CDR3 runs 14 residues. Germline V gives CDR1 SGHDN, CDR2 FVKESK. V was clipped by 4 bases and J by 0 bases, with 8 bases between them. In DNA, the CDR3 is TGTGCCAGCAGCCGACAGCCTAGCACAGATACGCAGTATTTT. This sequence encodes CASSRQPSTDTQYF.

The sample holds many counts of this clonotype. Here the CDR3 DNA reads TGCAGTGCTATGACTAGCGGACCCTACGAGCAGTACTTC. The encoded protein is CSAMTSGPYEQYF. The chain has TRBV20-1 and TRBJ2-7; 9 bases fit TRBD2. CDR1 is DFQATT, CDR2 SNEGSKA, per germline (reference sequence). The CDR3 length is 13 residues. Trimming removed 4 bases from V and 2 bases from J; junction bases left unmatched: 3.

This clonotype appeared many times. The rearrangement joins TRBV7-9 to TRBJ2-2, with a tentative D call TRBD1 (6 bases). There are 15 residues in the CDR3. Germline V CDR1 and CDR2: SEHNR, FQNEAQ (reference sequence). Trimming cost V 5 bases and J 6 bases, with 16 bases left between them. The CDR3: CASSTLGGTAGELFF. For the CDR3, the DNA is TGTGCCAGCAGCACCCTAGGGGGTACGGCCGGGGAGCTGTTTTTT.

This clonotype was observed at least ten times. The chain combines TRBV28 with TRBJ2-7, with a weak D call TRBD2 (7 bases). V was clipped by 5 bases and J by 2 bases, with 13 bases between them. The CDR3 sequence is 14 residues long. CDR1 is MDHEN, CDR2 SYDVKM, per germline. The CDR3 nucleotides are TGTGCCAGCAGTGGGGGGGACACTCCCTACGAGCAGTACTTC. It codes for CASSGGDTPYEQYF.